The 9 T cell receptor beta chains listed next were all sequenced from one sample in a study of CD8+ T cells in alopecia areata. Isolated RNA was reverse transcribed into cDNA used as the sequencing template. Repertoires were generated with immunoSEQ multiplex PCR, while TCRdb's copy carries only in-frame clones and drops some. The sample holds 120,000 or so clones, approximately 60% seen once. Indicated treatment: oral pan-JAK inhibitor, 5-10 mg twice daily. The sample consisted of CD4+ T cells sorted from blood, taken at week 4, from a patient treated with tofacitinib. These TCRs come from a human donor with alopecia areata.

The chain is built from TRBV5-5 and TRBJ2-5, with D tentatively TRBD1 (6 bases). CDR1 SGHKS and CDR2 YYEKEE come from the germline V gene (reference sequence). Trimming removed 2 bases from V and 4 bases from J, with 15 bases in between. There are 15 residues in the CDR3. The CDR3 loop reads CASSFPTGTTETQYF. CDR3 nucleotide sequence: TGTGCCAGCAGCTTCCCCACAGGGACAACAGAGACCCAGTACTTC. Supplemented by reference TRBV5-5 and TRBJ2-5, the full variable domain reads DAGVTQSPTHLIKTRGQQVTLRCSPISGHKSVSWYQQVLGQGPQFIFQYYEKEERGRGNFPDRFSARQFPNYSSELNVNALLLGDSALYLCASSFPTGTTETQYFGPGTRLLVL.

This clone was counted only a few times. The rearrangement links TRBV4-1 to TRBJ2-5, with unresolved D. The CDR3 covers 12 residues. Between the trimmed V and J ends, which lost 5 bases and 4 bases, there was a span of 8 bases. CDR1 and CDR2 (germline): MGHRA, YSYEKL. The CDR3, as DNA: TGCGCCAGCAGCAGAAATGGAGAGACCCAGTACTTC. Protein product: CASSRNGETQYF.

This clone counts as medium-sized. The chain joins TRBV21-1 to TRBJ1-4. TRBV21-1 is given as a pseudogene. The CDR3 loop spans 10 amino acids. CDR3 loop: CASSKADLFF. CDR3 nucleotide sequence: TGTGCCAGCAGCAAAGCGGACCTGTTTTTT.

This chain connects TRBV5-8 to TRBJ2-1, with D perhaps TRBD1 (5 bases). Looked up from germline, CDR1 is SGHTS and CDR2 is YDEGEE. The CDR3 spans 12 residues. The V and J ends lost 4 bases and 9 bases respectively, with 11 bases between them. In DNA form, the CDR3 reads TGTGCCAGCAGCCTGAAGGGGTTTGAGCAGTTCTTC. It yields the protein CASSLKGFEQFF.

Only one count was recorded for this clone. V and J are TRBV10-3 and TRBJ1-2; 8 nucleotides align to TRBD1. V was pared by 6 bases and J by 8 bases, with 5 bases of the junction left unmatched. Germline-derived CDR1 and CDR2 are ENHRY and SYGVKD. The CDR3 sequence is 12 residues long. The CDR3 DNA reads TGTGCCATCAGCCCGGACAGGGAGGGCTACACCTTC. This gives the protein CAISPDREGYTF.

V gene TRBV7-2 combines with J gene TRBJ1-5; D may be TRBD1 (5 bases). The CDR3 totals 14 residues. Trimming left V 5 bases short and J 5 bases short, with 13 bases between. Germline V gene lookup returns CDR1 SGHTA and CDR2 FQGNSA. Here the CDR3 DNA reads TGTGCCAGCAGCCCCCCAGGGTTGCATCAGCCCCAGCATTTT. Protein product: CASSPPGLHQPQHF.

This clone was seen a few times. The CDR3 DNA reads as TGTGCCAGCAGCGTTGCACAGGGGGCGTTTGACATTCAGTACTTC. Translated: CASSVAQGAFDIQYF. The rearrangement joins TRBV9 to TRBJ2-4; TRBD1 aligns across 9 bases. V lost 2 bases, J lost 8 bases, and 8 bases stayed unmatched. The CDR3 has 15 amino acids. The germline V gene has CDR1 SGDLS and CDR2 YYNGEE.

The chain links TRBV5-6 to TRBJ2-6; unclear D gene. The V end was cut by 1 base, the J end by 3 bases, with 2 bases between. The CDR3 has 13 residues. The germline CDR1 and CDR2 sequences are SGHDT and YYEEEE. The CDR3 is CASSLYGANVLTF. The CDR3, as DNA: TGTGCCAGCAGCTTGTATGGGGCCAACGTCCTGACTTTC.

The chain employs TRBV29-1 and TRBJ1-2; D not resolved. The V gene's germline CDR1 is SQVTM and CDR2 ANQGSEA. V lost 1 base and J 0 bases, leaving 6 bases between the germline ends. The CDR3 totals 13 residues. The CDR3, as DNA: TGCAGCGTTGAAGTCAGCTCTAACTATGGCTACACCTTC. This translates into CSVEVSSNYGYTF.